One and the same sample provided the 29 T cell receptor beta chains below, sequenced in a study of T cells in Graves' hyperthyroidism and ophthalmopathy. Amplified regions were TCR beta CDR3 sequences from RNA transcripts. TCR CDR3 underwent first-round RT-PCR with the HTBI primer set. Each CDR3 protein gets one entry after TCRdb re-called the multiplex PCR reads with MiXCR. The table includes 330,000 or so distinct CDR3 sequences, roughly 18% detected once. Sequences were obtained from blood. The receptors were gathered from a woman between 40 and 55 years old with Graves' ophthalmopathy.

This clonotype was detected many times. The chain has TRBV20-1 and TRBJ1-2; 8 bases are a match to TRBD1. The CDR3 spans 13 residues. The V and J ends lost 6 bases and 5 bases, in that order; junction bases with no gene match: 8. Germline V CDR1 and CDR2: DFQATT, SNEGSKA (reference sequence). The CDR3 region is CSASRDRIYGYTF. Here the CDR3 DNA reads TGCAGTGCCAGCCGGGACAGGATATATGGCTACACCTTC.

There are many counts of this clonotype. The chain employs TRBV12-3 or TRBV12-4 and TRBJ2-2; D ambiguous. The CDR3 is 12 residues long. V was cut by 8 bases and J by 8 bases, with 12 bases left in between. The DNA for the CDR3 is TGTGCCAGCGACACCAGAGGAGGGGAGCTGTTTTTT. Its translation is CASDTRGGELFF.

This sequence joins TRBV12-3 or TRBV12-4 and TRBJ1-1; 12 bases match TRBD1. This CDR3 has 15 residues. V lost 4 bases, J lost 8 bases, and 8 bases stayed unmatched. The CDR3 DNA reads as TGTGCCAGCAGTTCTCCGGGACAGGGGGCACTAGAAGCTTTCTTT. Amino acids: CASSSPGQGALEAFF.

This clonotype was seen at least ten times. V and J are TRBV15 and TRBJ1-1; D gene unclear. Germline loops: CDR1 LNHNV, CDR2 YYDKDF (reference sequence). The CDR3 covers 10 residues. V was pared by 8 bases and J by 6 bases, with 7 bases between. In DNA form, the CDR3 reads TGTGCCACCGGGGAAGCTGAAGCTTTCTTT. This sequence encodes CATGEAEAFF.

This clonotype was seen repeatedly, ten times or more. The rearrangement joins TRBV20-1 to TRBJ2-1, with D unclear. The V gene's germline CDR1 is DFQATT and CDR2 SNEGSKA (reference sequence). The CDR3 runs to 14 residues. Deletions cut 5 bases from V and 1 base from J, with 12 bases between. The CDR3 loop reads CSADRSSSYNEQFF. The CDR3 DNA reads TGCAGTGCTGACCGGAGTAGTTCCTACAATGAGCAGTTCTTC.

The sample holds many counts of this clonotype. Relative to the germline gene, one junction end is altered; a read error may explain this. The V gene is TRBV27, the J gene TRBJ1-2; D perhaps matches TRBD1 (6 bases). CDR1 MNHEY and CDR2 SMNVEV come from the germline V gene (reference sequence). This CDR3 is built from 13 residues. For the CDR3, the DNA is TGCGCCAGCAAACAGGGACTGGGCTATGGCTACACCTTC. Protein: CASKQGLGYGYTF.

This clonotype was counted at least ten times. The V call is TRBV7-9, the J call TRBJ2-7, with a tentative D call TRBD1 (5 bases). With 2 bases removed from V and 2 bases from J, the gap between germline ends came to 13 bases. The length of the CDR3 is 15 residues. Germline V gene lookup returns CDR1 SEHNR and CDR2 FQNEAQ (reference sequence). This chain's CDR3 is CASSLTGDSAYEQYF. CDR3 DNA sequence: TGTGCCAGCAGCTTAACTGGAGACAGCGCCTACGAGCAGTACTTC.

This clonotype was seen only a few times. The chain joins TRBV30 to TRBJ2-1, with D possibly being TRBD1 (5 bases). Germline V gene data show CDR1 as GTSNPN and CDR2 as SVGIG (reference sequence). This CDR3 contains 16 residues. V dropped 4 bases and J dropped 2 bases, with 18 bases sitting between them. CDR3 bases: TGTGCCTGGAAGGTTTTGGGGCAACCTACCTACAATGAGCAGTTCTTC. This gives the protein CAWKVLGQPTYNEQFF.

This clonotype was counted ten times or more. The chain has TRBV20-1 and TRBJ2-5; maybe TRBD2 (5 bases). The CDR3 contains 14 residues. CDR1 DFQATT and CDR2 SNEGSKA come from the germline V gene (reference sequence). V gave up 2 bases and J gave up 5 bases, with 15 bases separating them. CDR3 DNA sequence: TGCAGTGCTAGAAGAGCGGTAGGGTGGGAGACCCAGTACTTC. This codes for CSARRAVGWETQYF.

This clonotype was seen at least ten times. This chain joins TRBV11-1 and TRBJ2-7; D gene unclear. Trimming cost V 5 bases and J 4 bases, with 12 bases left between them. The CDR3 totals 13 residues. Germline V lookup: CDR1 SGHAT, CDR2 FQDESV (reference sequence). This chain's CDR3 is CASSLSNSYEQYF. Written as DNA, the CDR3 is TGTGCCAGCAGCCTCTCGAACTCATACGAGCAGTACTTC.

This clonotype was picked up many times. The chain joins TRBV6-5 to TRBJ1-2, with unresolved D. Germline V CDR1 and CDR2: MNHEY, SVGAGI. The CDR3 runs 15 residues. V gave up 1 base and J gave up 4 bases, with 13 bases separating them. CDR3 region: CASSYFADRPYGYTF. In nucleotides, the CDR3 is TGTGCCAGCAGTTACTTCGCCGACCGGCCCTATGGCTACACCTTC.

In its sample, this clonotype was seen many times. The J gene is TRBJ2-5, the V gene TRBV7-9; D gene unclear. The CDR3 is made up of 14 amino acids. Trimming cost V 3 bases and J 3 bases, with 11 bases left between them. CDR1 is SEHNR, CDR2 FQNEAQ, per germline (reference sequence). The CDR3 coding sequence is TGTGCCAGCAGCTTTAAGAAACGGGAAGAGACCCAGTACTTC. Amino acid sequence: CASSFKKREETQYF.

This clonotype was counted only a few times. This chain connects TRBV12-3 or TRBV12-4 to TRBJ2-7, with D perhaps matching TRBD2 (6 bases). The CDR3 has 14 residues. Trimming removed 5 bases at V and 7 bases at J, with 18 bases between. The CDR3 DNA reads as TGTGCCAGCAGTGCCTCCGGACCCGCGGGAGAGCAGTACTTC. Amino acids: CASSASGPAGEQYF.

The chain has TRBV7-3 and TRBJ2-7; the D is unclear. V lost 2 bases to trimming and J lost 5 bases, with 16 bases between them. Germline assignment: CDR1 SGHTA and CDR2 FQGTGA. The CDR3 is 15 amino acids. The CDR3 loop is CASSLGPYGKNEQYF. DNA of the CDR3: TGTGCCAGCAGCTTAGGTCCCTACGGCAAGAACGAGCAGTACTTC.

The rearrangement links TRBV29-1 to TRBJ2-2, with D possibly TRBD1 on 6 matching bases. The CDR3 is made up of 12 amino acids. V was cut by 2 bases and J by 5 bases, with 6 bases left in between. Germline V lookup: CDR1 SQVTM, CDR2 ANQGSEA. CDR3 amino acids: CSVERGTGELFF. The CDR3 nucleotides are TGCAGCGTTGAAAGGGGGACCGGGGAGCTGTTTTTT.

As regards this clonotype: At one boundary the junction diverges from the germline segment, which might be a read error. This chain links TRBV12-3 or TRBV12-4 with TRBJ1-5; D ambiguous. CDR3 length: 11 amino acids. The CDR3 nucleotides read TGTGCCAGCAGTTCCACCCAGCGCCAGCATTTT. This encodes CASSSTQRQHF.

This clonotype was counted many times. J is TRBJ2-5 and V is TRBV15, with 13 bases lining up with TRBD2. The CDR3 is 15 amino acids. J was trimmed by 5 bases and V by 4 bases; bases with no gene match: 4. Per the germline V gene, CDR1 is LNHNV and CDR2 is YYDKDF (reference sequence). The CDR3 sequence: CATSTGLAGVETQYF. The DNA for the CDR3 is TGTGCCACCAGCACCGGACTAGCGGGAGTGGAGACCCAGTACTTC.

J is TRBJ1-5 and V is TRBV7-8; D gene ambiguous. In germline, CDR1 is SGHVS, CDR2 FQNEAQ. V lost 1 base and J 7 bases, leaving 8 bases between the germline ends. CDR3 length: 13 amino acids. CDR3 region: CASSLDWEQPQHF. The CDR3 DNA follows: TGTGCCAGCAGCTTAGATTGGGAGCAGCCCCAGCATTTT.

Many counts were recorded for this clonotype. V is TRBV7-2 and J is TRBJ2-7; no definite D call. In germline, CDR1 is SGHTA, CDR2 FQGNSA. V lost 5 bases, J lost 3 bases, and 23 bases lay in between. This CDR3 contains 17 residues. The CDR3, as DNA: TGTGCCAGCAGCCCTACCCATGGCGAAGATGCGTTCTACGAGCAGTACTTC. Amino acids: CASSPTHGEDAFYEQYF.

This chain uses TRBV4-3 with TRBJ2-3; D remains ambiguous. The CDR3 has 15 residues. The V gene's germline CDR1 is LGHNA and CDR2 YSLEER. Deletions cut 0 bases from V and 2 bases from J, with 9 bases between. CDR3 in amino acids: CASSQDLTPTDTQYF. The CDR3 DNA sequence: TGCGCCAGCAGCCAAGATCTCACACCCACAGATACGCAGTATTTT.

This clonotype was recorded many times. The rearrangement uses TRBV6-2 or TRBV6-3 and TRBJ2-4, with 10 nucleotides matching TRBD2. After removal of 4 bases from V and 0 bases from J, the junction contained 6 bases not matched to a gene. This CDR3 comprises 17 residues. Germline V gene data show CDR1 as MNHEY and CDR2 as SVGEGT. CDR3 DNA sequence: TGTGCCAGCAGTTCGGGACTAGCGTTAGTAGCCAAAAACATTCAGTACTTC. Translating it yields CASSSGLALVAKNIQYF.

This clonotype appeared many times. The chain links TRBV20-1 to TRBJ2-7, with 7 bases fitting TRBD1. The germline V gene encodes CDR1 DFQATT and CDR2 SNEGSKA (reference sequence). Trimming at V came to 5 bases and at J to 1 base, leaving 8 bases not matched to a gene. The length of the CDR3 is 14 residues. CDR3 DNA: TGCAGTGCTGGGACAGCAGTTCAATCCTACGAGCAGTACTTC. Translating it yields CSAGTAVQSYEQYF.

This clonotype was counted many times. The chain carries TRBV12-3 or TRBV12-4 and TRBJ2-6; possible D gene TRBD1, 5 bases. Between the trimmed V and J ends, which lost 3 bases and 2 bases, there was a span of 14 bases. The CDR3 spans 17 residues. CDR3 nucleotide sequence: TGTGCCAGCAGTTTGGCAGGGAAACCAACTGGGGCCAACGTCCTGACTTTC. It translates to CASSLAGKPTGANVLTF.

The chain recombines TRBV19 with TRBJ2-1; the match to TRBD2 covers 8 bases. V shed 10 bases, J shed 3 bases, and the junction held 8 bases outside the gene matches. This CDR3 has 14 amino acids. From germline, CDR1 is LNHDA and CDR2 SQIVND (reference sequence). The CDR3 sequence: CATRTSGLYNEQFF. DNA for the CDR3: TGTGCCACAAGAACTAGCGGCCTCTACAATGAGCAGTTCTTC. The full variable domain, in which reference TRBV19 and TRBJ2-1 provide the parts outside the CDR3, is DGGITQSPKYLFRKEGQNVTLSCEQNLNHDAMYWYRQDPGQGLRLIYYSQIVNDFQKGDIAEGYSVSREKKESFPLTVTSAQKNPTAFYLCATRTSGLYNEQFFGPGTRLTVL.

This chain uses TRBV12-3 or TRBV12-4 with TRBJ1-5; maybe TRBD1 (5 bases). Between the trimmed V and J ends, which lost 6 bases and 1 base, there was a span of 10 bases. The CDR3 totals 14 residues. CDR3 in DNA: TGTGCCAGCAGGTTTGGGGCAAGCAATCAGCCCCAGCATTTT. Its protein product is CASRFGASNQPQHF.

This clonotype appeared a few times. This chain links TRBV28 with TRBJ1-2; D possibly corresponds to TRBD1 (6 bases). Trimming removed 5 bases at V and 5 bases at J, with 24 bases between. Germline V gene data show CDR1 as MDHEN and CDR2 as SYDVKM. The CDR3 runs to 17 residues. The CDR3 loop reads CASSLASGGARVYGYTF. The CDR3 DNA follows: TGTGCCAGCAGTCTCGCTAGCGGGGGGGCGCGGGTGTATGGCTACACCTTC.

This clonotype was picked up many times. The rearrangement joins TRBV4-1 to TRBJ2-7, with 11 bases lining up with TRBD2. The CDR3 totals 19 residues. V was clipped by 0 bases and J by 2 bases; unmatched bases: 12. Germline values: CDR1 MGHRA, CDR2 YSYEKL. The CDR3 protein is CASSQDLRLAGLRTYEQYF. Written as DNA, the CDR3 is TGCGCCAGCAGCCAAGATCTGAGACTAGCGGGGCTTAGAACCTACGAGCAGTACTTC.

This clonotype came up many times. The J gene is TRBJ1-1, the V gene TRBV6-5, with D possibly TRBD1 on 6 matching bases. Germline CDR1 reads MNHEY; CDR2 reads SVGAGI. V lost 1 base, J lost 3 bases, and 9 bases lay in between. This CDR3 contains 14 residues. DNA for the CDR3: TGTGCCAGCAGTTACTTGGGGGGCGACACTGAAGCTTTCTTT. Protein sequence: CASSYLGGDTEAFF.

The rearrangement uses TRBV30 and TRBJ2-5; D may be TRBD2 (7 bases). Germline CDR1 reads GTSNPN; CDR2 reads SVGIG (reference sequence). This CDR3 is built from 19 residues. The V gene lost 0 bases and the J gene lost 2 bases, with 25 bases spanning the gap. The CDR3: CAWSVLKWRGLTRQETQYF. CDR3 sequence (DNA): TGTGCCTGGAGTGTACTTAAATGGCGGGGGCTTACACGTCAAGAGACCCAGTACTTC.